This TCR beta chain was sequenced for a study of blood T cell repertoires in COVID-19. Overall study: The United States, Italy and Spain were the sources of the acute and convalescent COVID-19 samples.

CDR3 length: 16 amino acids. The germline CDR1 and CDR2 sequences are KGHSH and LQKENI. The junction had 4 bases not matched to a gene; V was cut back by 2 bases and J by 8 bases. The method was immunoSEQ multiplex PCR; TCRdb's version includes in-frame clones alone and lacks a portion of them. The sample holds 95,000 to 150,000 clones; approximately 90% are singletons and the top ten take approximately 1.4%. This TCR was recovered from a human donor in a cohort sampled during active COVID-19. Sequencing was carried out using peripheral blood. The rearrangement uses TRBV18 and TRBJ2-1, with 15 positions matching TRBD2. CDR3 in amino acids: CASSPGLAGGPHEQFF. The CDR3 DNA reads TGTGCCAGCTCACCAGGACTAGCGGGAGGGCCGCATGAGCAGTTCTTC.